The 13 T cell receptor beta chains listed next were all sequenced from one sample in a study of blood T cell repertoires in COVID-19. Profiling relied on immunoSEQ multiplex PCR, and the TCRdb table lists in-frame clones only, not all of them. The table shows 250,000 to 300,000 clones, with 90% occurring only once. Sequencing used peripheral blood. Receptor source: a woman aged 55-69 years with COVID-19, enrolled during active disease.

The V gene is TRBV19, the J gene TRBJ2-3; D perhaps matches TRBD1 (6 bases). CDR1 is LNHDA, CDR2 SQIVND, per germline (reference sequence). The CDR3 spans 15 residues. Trimming removed 3 bases at V and 0 bases at J, with 10 bases between. This CDR3 reads CASSILQGSTDTQYF. CDR3 DNA sequence: TGTGCCAGTAGTATCCTCCAGGGGAGCACAGATACGCAGTATTTT.

The J gene is TRBJ1-2, the V gene TRBV5-1; TRBD1 agrees at 9 bases. V trimming: 3 bases; J trimming: 8 bases; junction bases outside the gene matches: 5. CDR3 length equals 13 residues. Germline CDR1 is SGHRS and CDR2 is YFSETQ. CDR3 amino acids: CASSSQGASGYTF. The CDR3 DNA follows: TGCGCCAGCAGCTCACAGGGGGCAAGCGGCTACACCTTC.

This chain uses TRBV13 with TRBJ2-5, with a possible D match to TRBD1 (6 bases). The CDR3 has 14 amino acids. V dropped 7 bases and J dropped 5 bases, with 17 bases sitting between them. CDR1 and CDR2 (germline): PRHDT, FYEKMQ (reference sequence). The CDR3: CASKRRGFQETQYF. The DNA of the CDR3 is TGTGCCAGCAAACGAAGGGGGTTCCAGGAGACCCAGTACTTC.

V usage is TRBV10-3 and J usage is TRBJ2-3; 10 bases are shared with TRBD2. Germline V gene lookup returns CDR1 ENHRY and CDR2 SYGVKD. The CDR3 extends over 14 amino acids. J lost 5 bases, V lost 5 bases, and 4 bases had no gene match. Here the CDR3 DNA reads TGTGCCATCAGTAGCGGGGGGGCGAGAGATACGCAGTATTTT. Amino acid sequence: CAISSGGARDTQYF.

V and J are TRBV7-3 and TRBJ1-1, with D hard to call. V lost 3 bases and J 0 bases, leaving 5 bases between the germline ends. Germline CDR1 SGHTA, CDR2 FQGTGA. This CDR3 region has 13 residues. This CDR3 is CASSLSMNTEAFF. The CDR3 coding sequence is TGTGCCAGCAGCTTGTCAATGAACACTGAAGCTTTCTTT.

The rearrangement links TRBV19 to TRBJ1-1; D perhaps matches TRBD1 (6 bases). The V gene lost 5 bases and the J gene lost 5 bases, with 15 bases spanning the gap. Germline loops: CDR1 LNHDA, CDR2 SQIVND (reference sequence). This CDR3 comprises 14 residues. The CDR3 bases are TGTGCCAGTAGTTTCGGACAGTGGGGAACTGAAGCTTTCTTT. Translated, it gives CASSFGQWGTEAFF.

CDR3 protein: CASSPRGTGQAKNIQYF. In nucleotides, the CDR3 is TGTGCCAGCAGCCCCCGCGGGACAGGACAAGCCAAAAACATTCAGTACTTC. The chain combines TRBV3-1 (or the pseudogene TRBV3-2) with TRBJ2-4; 8 nucleotides agree with TRBD1. This CDR3 spans 17 amino acids. Germline values: CDR1 LGHDT, CDR2 YNNKEL (reference sequence). V was clipped by 4 bases and J by 0 bases; unmatched bases: 8.

The CDR3 loop is CASSQQRSSGNTIYF. The DNA of the CDR3 is TGTGCCAGCAGCCAACAACGGTCCTCTGGAAACACCATATATTTT. The chain has TRBV4-2 and TRBJ1-3; D is unresolved. Trimming pared 2 bases from V and 0 bases from J, leaving 8 bases between. CDR3 length equals 15 residues. Germline V lookup: CDR1 LGHNA, CDR2 YNFKEQ.

This rearrangement joins TRBV10-3 to TRBJ2-2, with a tentative D call TRBD1 (6 bases). Trimming stripped 3 bases from V and 1 base from J, with 6 bases between. The CDR3 is made up of 14 amino acids. Germline-derived CDR1 and CDR2 are ENHRY and SYGVKD. The CDR3 DNA reads as TGTGCCATCAGTGACAGGGGGAACACCGGGGAGCTGTTTTTT. Translated, it gives CAISDRGNTGELFF.

This chain connects TRBV6-5 to TRBJ2-7, with D perhaps TRBD1 (6 bases). V dropped 6 bases and J dropped 2 bases, with 17 bases sitting between them. Germline V gives CDR1 MNHEY, CDR2 SVGAGI. The CDR3 contains 15 residues. The DNA for the CDR3 is TGTGCCAGCAGCCTCTCCACAGGACAGCCCTACGAGCAGTACTTC. Translated, it gives CASSLSTGQPYEQYF.

The chain links TRBV15 to TRBJ2-7; D possibly corresponds to TRBD2 (5 bases). The CDR3 is 14 residues long. The V gene lost 5 bases and the J gene lost 0 bases, with 11 bases spanning the gap. Germline V gene lookup returns CDR1 LNHNV and CDR2 YYDKDF (reference sequence). The CDR3 loop is CATSPSRGSYEQYF. The DNA for the CDR3 is TGTGCCACCAGCCCCAGTCGGGGCTCCTACGAGCAGTACTTC.

V gene TRBV5-1 combines with J gene TRBJ1-1; D perhaps matches TRBD1 (6 bases). The V end was cut by 6 bases, the J end by 4 bases, with 25 bases between. Germline-derived CDR1 and CDR2 are SGHRS and YFSETQ. The CDR3 has 17 amino acids. CDR3 nucleotide sequence: TGCGCCAGCATCGCCGGAACAGGGCGCAAAGGGAGCACTGAAGCTTTCTTT. The encoded protein is CASIAGTGRKGSTEAFF. Full variable domain (rest looked up from reference TRBV5-1 and TRBJ1-1): KAGVTQTPRYLIKTRGQQVTLSCSPISGHRSVSWYQQTPGQGLQFLFEYFSETQRNKGNFPGRFSGRQFSNSRSEMNVSTLELGDSALYLCASIAGTGRKGSTEAFFGQGTRLTVV.

The V and J genes are TRBV19 and TRBJ2-3; D is undetermined. V lost 5 bases, J lost 10 bases, and 19 bases lay in between. The CDR3 sequence is 14 residues long. Germline CDR1 is LNHDA and CDR2 is SQIVND (reference sequence). This CDR3 reads CASSWASSPSSQYF. CDR3 DNA: TGTGCCAGTAGTTGGGCGTCGTCTCCCTCCTCGCAGTATTTT.